What follows are 29 T cell receptor beta chains derived from one specimen sequenced in a study of CD8 T cells in Susac syndrome. With random hexamers, reverse transcription was performed on 0.5 to 1 ug of RNA. Each CDR3 protein gets one entry after TCRdb re-called the immunoSEQ multiplex PCR reads with MiXCR. The sample consists of over 150,000 distinct CDR3 sequences, 93% of them appearing once. The source material was CD4+ T cells from PBMCs. The receptor source for this set is a human donor with multiple sclerosis.

The chain is built from TRBV29-1 and TRBJ2-5, with TRBD2 matching 11 bases. The trim removed 3 bases at V and 0 bases at J, leaving 6 bases unmatched. CDR3 length: 16 residues. Germline V gene lookup returns CDR1 SQVTM and CDR2 ANQGSEA. CDR3 DNA: TGCAGCGTTGAGTTTTGGACTAGCGGGCACCAAGAGACCCAGTACTTC. It specifies CSVEFWTSGHQETQYF.

The chain recombines TRBV5-1 with TRBJ2-5; 9 bases fit TRBD2. The V gene end was trimmed by 4 bases and the J gene end by 4 bases; junction bases not matched to a gene: 11. This CDR3 has 16 residues. Germline lookup yields CDR1 SGHRS and CDR2 YFSETQ. CDR3: CASSPFSGSNGETQYF. CDR3 in DNA: TGCGCCAGCAGCCCCTTTAGCGGGAGTAATGGAGAGACCCAGTACTTC.

CDR3 protein: CSAAKGGNTEAFF. The DNA for the CDR3 is TGCAGTGCCGCAAAAGGGGGAAACACTGAAGCTTTCTTT. The rearrangement joins TRBV20-1 to TRBJ1-1; D is perhaps TRBD1 (6 bases). The V end lost 6 bases, the J end lost 2 bases, and 13 bases lay between the germline ends. In germline, CDR1 is DFQATT, CDR2 SNEGSKA (reference sequence). The CDR3 is made up of 13 amino acids.

The chain recombines TRBV3-1 with TRBJ2-3; 7 nucleotides line up with TRBD2. Trimming removed 4 bases from V and 8 bases from J; junction bases left unmatched: 15. This CDR3 has 16 residues. Germline V gene sequence: CDR1 LGHDT, CDR2 YNNKEL (reference sequence). This CDR3 reads CASSPRLAWQERTQYF. In DNA, the CDR3 is TGTGCCAGCAGCCCCCGACTAGCCTGGCAGGAACGTACGCAGTATTTT.

This clonotype was observed a single time. The chain couples TRBV7-2 to TRBJ1-2; D gene ambiguous. The CDR3 runs to 15 residues. Germline CDR1 reads SGHTA; CDR2 reads FQGNSA. The V end lost 0 bases, the J end lost 3 bases, and 11 bases lay between the germline ends. CDR3 nucleotides: TGTGCCAGCAGCTTAGCGCAGGAGACCCACTATGGCTACACCTTC. Translating gives CASSLAQETHYGYTF.

The genes are TRBV3-1 and TRBJ2-5; 8 nucleotides align to TRBD1. The CDR3 covers 16 residues. Germline assignment: CDR1 LGHDT and CDR2 YNNKEL (reference sequence). With V trimmed by 1 base and J by 2 bases, 6 bases remained unmatched. Written as DNA, the CDR3 is TGTGCCAGCAGCCAAGGGGGGACAGGAGTGCAAGAGACCCAGTACTTC. Translating gives CASSQGGTGVQETQYF.

V is TRBV6-1 and J is TRBJ1-1; 12 bases are shared with TRBD1. Germline loops: CDR1 MNHNS, CDR2 SASEGT. The trim removed 5 bases at V and 4 bases at J, leaving 8 bases unmatched. The CDR3 has 16 amino acids. CDR3 region: CASSKRDRGPVTEAFF. The CDR3 DNA reads TGTGCCAGCAGTAAGCGGGACAGGGGGCCTGTCACTGAAGCTTTCTTT.

This sequence joins TRBV6-2 or TRBV6-3 and TRBJ1-2; TRBD1 agrees at 9 bases. The germline V gene encodes CDR1 MNHEY and CDR2 SVGEGT. The CDR3 extends over 17 amino acids. With V trimmed by 6 bases and J by 1 base, 12 bases remained unmatched. CDR3 DNA sequence: TGTGCCAGCAGCCCAAGGCCCGGACAGGGGATTAACTATGGCTACACCTTC. Its protein product is CASSPRPGQGINYGYTF.

The rearrangement links TRBV30 to TRBJ1-1; 7 positions agree with TRBD1. With 2 bases clipped from V and 11 bases from J, the junction kept 8 bases outside the gene matches. The CDR3 is 12 amino acids. From germline, CDR1 is GTSNPN and CDR2 SVGIG (reference sequence). CDR3 loop: CAWSKGTADAFF. The CDR3 coding sequence is TGTGCCTGGAGTAAAGGGACAGCCGACGCTTTCTTT.

The chain has TRBV2 and TRBJ2-1; D is uncertain. Germline V gene data show CDR1 as SNHLY and CDR2 as FYNNEI. CDR3 length equals 11 residues. V shed 2 bases and J shed 7 bases, with 3 bases lying between them. The CDR3 here is CASSEWNEQFF. The CDR3 coding sequence is TGTGCCAGCAGTGAATGGAATGAGCAGTTCTTC.

This clonotype appeared once. V is TRBV7-9 and J is TRBJ2-5, with a weak D call TRBD2 (6 bases). The CDR3 has 12 residues. CDR1 is SEHNR and CDR2 is FQNEAQ in the germline V gene (reference sequence). The germline V and J ends were trimmed by 5 bases and 9 bases, with 13 bases remaining between them. The CDR3 DNA reads as TGTGCCAGCAGCGTAAGCGTAGCGGCCCAGTACTTC. This encodes CASSVSVAAQYF.

The chain carries TRBV2 and TRBJ2-1, with a weak D call TRBD2 (5 bases). The CDR3 extends over 15 amino acids. Per germline, CDR1 SNHLY and CDR2 FYNNEI. Trimming shortened V by 4 bases and J by 3 bases, and 13 bases separated the two germline ends. CDR3 nucleotide sequence: TGTGCCAGCAGTGCACAAAACGGGGACTACAATGAGCAGTTCTTC. It specifies CASSAQNGDYNEQFF.

CDR3 residues: CASSMMGTDTQYF. The CDR3 nucleotides are TGTGCCAGCAGTATGATGGGCACAGATACGCAGTATTTT. The genes are TRBV27 and TRBJ2-3; D unclear. The length of the CDR3 is 13 residues. The germline CDR1 and CDR2 sequences are MNHEY and SMNVEV (reference sequence). Trimming removed 5 bases at V and 1 base at J, with 7 bases between.

V and J are TRBV12-3 or TRBV12-4 and TRBJ1-1; 10 nucleotides agree with TRBD1. The trim removed 5 bases at V and 3 bases at J, leaving 3 bases unmatched. The CDR3 is made up of 14 amino acids. CDR3 nucleotide sequence: TGTGCCAGCAGTGTGACAGGGGGCCACACTGAAGCTTTCTTT. Its translation is CASSVTGGHTEAFF.

The chain uses TRBV20-1 and TRBJ1-2; D gene unclear. The V and J ends lost 6 bases and 6 bases respectively, with 23 bases between them. In germline, CDR1 is DFQATT, CDR2 SNEGSKA (reference sequence). The CDR3 loop spans 15 amino acids. The CDR3 DNA follows: TGCAGTGCCTTTCGAGGCAGTGCCTCTCTTAATGGCTACACCTTC. This encodes CSAFRGSASLNGYTF.

The chain uses TRBV6-6 and TRBJ2-1; D not resolved. The CDR3 consists of 16 residues. Germline assignment: CDR1 MNHNY and CDR2 SVGAGI (reference sequence). V dropped 0 bases and J dropped 8 bases, with 17 bases sitting between them. The CDR3 loop reads CASSYSSLLLQDEQFF. CDR3 DNA: TGTGCCAGCAGTTACTCGTCCCTACTCCTCCAGGATGAGCAGTTCTTC.

This clonotype was seen just once. The rearrangement links TRBV29-1 to TRBJ2-1; tentatively, D is TRBD2 (6 bases). Trimming took off 8 bases at V and 10 bases at J, with 15 bases between the two ends. Germline lookup yields CDR1 SQVTM and CDR2 ANQGSEA. This CDR3 has 11 residues. The CDR3 loop is CSSTLGGEQFF. The CDR3 DNA is TGCAGCTCAACCCTCGGGGGAGAGCAGTTCTTC.

This chain uses TRBV6-5 with TRBJ2-1; no clear D. The CDR3 is 14 residues long. V lost 6 bases and J 9 bases, leaving 18 bases between the germline ends. CDR1 is MNHEY, CDR2 SVGAGI, per germline. The CDR3 DNA follows: TGTGCCAGCAGCCCCACAGCCTTAATTACTGAGCAGTTCTTC. It yields the protein CASSPTALITEQFF.

The J gene is TRBJ2-3, the V gene TRBV11-2; 8 bases fit TRBD2. This CDR3 region has 17 residues. V was pared by 0 bases and J by 6 bases, with 11 bases of the junction left unmatched. CDR1 and CDR2 from the germline V gene are SGHAT and FQNNGV. The DNA of the CDR3 is TGTGCCAGCAGCTTAGATCGAGCGGGAGCTGGTGGGGATACGCAGTATTTT. Translation: CASSLDRAGAGGDTQYF. Combining the CDR3 with reference TRBV11-2 and TRBJ2-3 gives the whole variable domain EAGVAQSPRYKIIEKRQSVAFWCNPISGHATLYWYQQILGQGPKLLIQFQNNGVVDDSQLPKDRFSAERLKGVDSTLKIQPAKLEDSAVYLCASSLDRAGAGGDTQYFGPGTRLTVL.

V gene TRBV29-1 combines with J gene TRBJ2-7; 9 nucleotides align to TRBD1. The CDR3 runs to 13 residues. V lost 4 bases, J lost 4 bases, and 5 bases stayed unmatched. Per the germline V gene, CDR1 is SQVTM and CDR2 is ANQGSEA. CDR3 coding DNA: TGCAGCGTTGGACAGGGGGGTTTTTACGAGCAGTACTTC. Protein sequence: CSVGQGGFYEQYF.

The rearrangement links TRBV7-8 to TRBJ2-5, with TRBD1 matching 8 bases. The ends lost 3 bases at V and 5 bases at J; junction bases unmatched: 5. The CDR3 totals 14 residues. CDR1 is SGHVS and CDR2 is FQNEAQ in the germline V gene. The DNA for the CDR3 is TGTGCCAGCAGCTTCCAGGGGGCGCTTGAGACCCAGTACTTC. Residues: CASSFQGALETQYF.

The chain has TRBV5-1 and TRBJ2-3, with 8 bases matching TRBD2. CDR1 is SGHRS and CDR2 is YFSETQ in the germline V gene. The CDR3 totals 16 residues. V lost 4 bases, J lost 3 bases, and 10 bases stayed unmatched. The DNA of the CDR3 is TGCGCCAGCAGCCCCGTGCTGCGGGGGGCTACAGATACGCAGTATTTT. Translating it yields CASSPVLRGATDTQYF.

This clonotype was counted only a few times. The chain carries TRBV29-1 and TRBJ2-5; maybe TRBD2 (5 bases). V was trimmed by 0 bases and J by 2 bases, leaving 10 bases between them. The CDR3 has 14 residues. CDR1 SQVTM and CDR2 ANQGSEA come from the germline V gene. CDR3 coding DNA: TGCAGCGTTGAAGATACCGGACTTCAAGAGACCCAGTACTTC. It encodes CSVEDTGLQETQYF. The full variable domain, with the rest looked up from reference TRBV29-1 and TRBJ2-5, is SAVISQKPSRDICQRGTSLTIQCQVDSQVTMMFWYRQQPGQSLTLIATANQGSEATYESGFVIDKFPISRPNLTFSTLTVSNMSPEDSSIYLCSVEDTGLQETQYFGPGTRLLVL.

The chain couples TRBV12-3 or TRBV12-4 to TRBJ2-7; D may be TRBD1 (6 bases). V lost 5 bases and J 2 bases, leaving 13 bases between the germline ends. The CDR3 sequence is 14 residues long. The CDR3 is CASSPPGTTYEQYF. The CDR3 bases are TGTGCCAGCAGTCCTCCCGGGACAACCTACGAGCAGTACTTC.

With regard to this clonotype: At one boundary the junction diverges from the germline segment, which might be a read error. The chain recombines TRBV2 with TRBJ2-3; D unclear. The CDR3 extends over 14 amino acids. Germline V gene sequence: CDR1 SNHLY, CDR2 FYNNEI. This CDR3 reads CASREVVNTDTQYF. The CDR3, as DNA: TGTGCCAGCAGGGAAGTGGTAAACACAGATACGCAGTATTTT.

The gene calls are TRBV6-6 and TRBJ2-2, with 12 bases matching TRBD1. The CDR3 spans 15 residues. The junction had 4 bases not matched to a gene; V was cut back by 4 bases and J by 7 bases. Germline assignment: CDR1 MNHNY and CDR2 SVGAGI (reference sequence). The CDR3 region is CASSSGQGAIGELFF. In DNA, the CDR3 is TGTGCCAGCAGTTCGGGACAGGGGGCTATCGGGGAGCTGTTTTTT.

The rearrangement links TRBV7-2 to TRBJ2-7; 13 nucleotides align to TRBD2. The CDR3 runs to 16 residues. Germline CDR1 and CDR2: SGHTA and FQGNSA. The junction had 4 bases not matched to a gene; V was cut back by 4 bases and J by 1 base. The CDR3 is CASSSRGLAGSYEQYF. In nucleotides, the CDR3 is TGTGCCAGCAGCTCCAGGGGACTAGCGGGGTCCTACGAGCAGTACTTC.

The chain employs TRBV5-1 and TRBJ2-3; 9 nucleotides agree with TRBD2. With V trimmed by 5 bases and J by 6 bases, 19 bases remained unmatched. Germline CDR1 and CDR2: SGHRS and YFSETQ. This CDR3 is built from 18 residues. The CDR3, as DNA: TGCGCCAGCAGTCCGCTCCCGATAGCGGGAGCGGTGACTGATACGCAGTATTTT. This sequence encodes CASSPLPIAGAVTDTQYF.

This chain links TRBV6-2 or TRBV6-3 with TRBJ2-5; D might be TRBD1 (6 bases). The germline V gene encodes CDR1 MNHEY and CDR2 SVGEGT. This CDR3 comprises 13 residues. Trimming pared 4 bases from V and 4 bases from J, leaving 10 bases between. The CDR3 region is CASSSETGETQYF. The CDR3, as DNA: TGTGCCAGCAGTTCTGAGACAGGAGAGACCCAGTACTTC.